These 5 T cell receptor beta chains originate from one sample sequenced in a study of blood T cells in healthy people across ages. The use of a sample-barcoded 5' primer and a J-beta primer mix characterized a second PCR of roughly 7 to 11 cycles. TCRdb reanalysed the 5' RACE reads using MiXCR and keeps one entry per CDR3 protein. In the table there are 890,000 or so distinct CDR3 sequences, 62% of which are singletons. The sample was blood. Source of these receptors: a man between 25 and 39 years old in good health.

In this sample, this clonotype turned up a few times. The rearrangement uses TRBV27 and TRBJ2-1, with TRBD2 matching 10 bases. V trimming: 1 base; J trimming: 4 bases; junction bases outside the gene matches: 4. This CDR3 contains 16 residues. Germline-derived CDR1 and CDR2 are MNHEY and SMNVEV (reference sequence). CDR3 in amino acids: CASSLLAGGQYNEQFF. The CDR3 coding sequence is TGTGCCAGCAGTTTATTAGCGGGGGGACAATACAATGAGCAGTTCTTC.

This chain uses TRBV18 with TRBJ2-7, with no clear D. Germline CDR1 reads KGHSH; CDR2 reads LQKENI. The germline V and J ends were trimmed by 3 bases and 7 bases, with 16 bases remaining between them. CDR3 length equals 14 residues. The DNA for the CDR3 is TGTGCCAGCTCACCGAGTCAACAGTCTGGGGAGCAGTACTTC. Translated: CASSPSQQSGEQYF.

Here the CDR3 reads CASSPAGLHNEQFF. The CDR3, as DNA: TGTGCCAGCAGCCCGGCAGGCCTGCATAATGAGCAGTTCTTC. The J gene is TRBJ2-1, the V gene TRBV7-9; D unresolved. Per the germline V gene, CDR1 is SEHNR and CDR2 is FQNEAQ (reference sequence). V shed 5 bases and J shed 7 bases, with 15 bases lying between them. The CDR3 length is 14 residues.

Written as DNA, the CDR3 is TGCAGTGCCCCAGGGGCGAAAAACGAGCAGTACTTC. The encoded protein is CSAPGAKNEQYF. The V call is TRBV20-1, the J call TRBJ2-4, with a weak D call TRBD1 (6 bases). The DNA end lines up better with TRBJ2-7; the J call may be wrong. This CDR3 contains 12 residues. The germline V gene has CDR1 DFQATT and CDR2 SNEGSKA (reference sequence).

V and J are TRBV5-6 and TRBJ2-1, with a possible D match to TRBD1 (5 bases). V lost 0 bases and J 4 bases, leaving 11 bases between the germline ends. The CDR3 has 15 residues. CDR1 SGHDT and CDR2 YYEEEE come from the germline V gene. For the CDR3, the DNA is TGTGCCAGCAGCTTGGAGGTAGGGGCGTACAATGAGCAGTTCTTC. Its protein is CASSLEVGAYNEQFF.